Presented here are 22 T cell receptor beta chains from one specimen sequenced in a study of T cells after yellow fever vaccination. Each CDR3 protein gets one entry after TCRdb re-called the 5' RACE reads with MiXCR. This sample has 300,000 to 400,000 distinct CDR3 sequences, with roughly 8.7% found just once. The sequencing used PBMCs, collected on the day of the first yellow fever vaccination. All receptors derive from a man in his late teens or twenties who received the YFV17D yellow fever vaccine.

This clonotype was seen only a few times. This chain links TRBV7-6 with TRBJ2-1, with TRBD1 identical over 9 bases. The germline V gene encodes CDR1 SGHVS and CDR2 FNYEAQ. The CDR3 length is 14 residues. Losses at the gene ends were 3 bases for V and 9 bases for J; bases not matched to a gene: 6. The CDR3 loop reads CASSFRDRAPEQFF. As DNA, the CDR3 is TGTGCCAGCAGCTTCCGGGACAGGGCGCCTGAGCAGTTCTTC.

This clonotype was picked up a small number of times. The chain carries TRBV12-3 or TRBV12-4 and TRBJ1-2; D ambiguous. The CDR3 is 15 residues long. The V end was cut by 5 bases, the J end by 8 bases, with 21 bases between. This CDR3 is CASSPILGRARGYTF. The CDR3 nucleotides are TGTGCCAGCAGTCCCATCCTCGGACGGGCGCGGGGCTACACCTTC.

About this clonotype: A junction boundary mismatches the germline segment, possibly from a read error. The chain joins TRBV6-1 to TRBJ1-2, with a possible D match to TRBD1 (5 bases). The CDR3 contains 14 residues. Germline CDR1 and CDR2: MNHNS and SASEGT. The CDR3 nucleotides read TGTTCCAGCAGTGTTGATGCAGGGACCTATGGCTACACCTTC. Translation gives CSSSVDAGTYGYTF.

This clonotype was seen many times. The DNA for the CDR3 is TGTGCCAGCAGCCTAGTCGGACTAGAGGGCGAGCAGTTCTTC. It codes for CASSLVGLEGEQFF. The chain uses TRBV7-3 and TRBJ2-1, with 7 bases identical to TRBD2. CDR3 size: 14 residues. Unmatched junction bases numbered 11, after V lost 5 bases and J lost 10 bases. Germline V CDR1 and CDR2: SGHTA, FQGTGA.

This clonotype has a count of ten or more. The chain uses TRBV4-2 and TRBJ2-3, with D maybe TRBD2 (6 bases). V was shortened by 4 bases and J by 1 base, with 18 bases between the two germline ends. The V gene's germline CDR1 is LGHNA and CDR2 YNFKEQ. This CDR3 region has 17 residues. CDR3 loop: CASSLGRGGARTDTQYF. Here the CDR3 DNA reads TGTGCCAGCAGCCTGGGGCGGGGCGGCGCCCGCACAGATACGCAGTATTTT.

This clonotype was seen many times. The chain has TRBV28 and TRBJ2-7; D is unclear. The germline CDR1 and CDR2 sequences are MDHEN and SYDVKM. CDR3 length equals 12 residues. V was shortened by 2 bases and J by 4 bases, with 6 bases between the two germline ends. CDR3 amino acids: CASSLGRYEQYF. The CDR3 coding sequence is TGTGCCAGCAGTTTAGGGCGGTACGAGCAGTACTTC. The full variable domain, its missing parts supplied by reference TRBV28 and TRBJ2-7, is DVKVTQSSRYLVKRTGEKVFLECVQDMDHENMFWYRQDPGLGLRLIYFSYDVKMKEKGDIPEGYSVSREKKERFSLILESASTNQTSMYLCASSLGRYEQYFGPGTRLTVT.

This clonotype has only a few counts. CDR3: CSALGGGGTQYF. The CDR3 coding sequence is TGCAGTGCTCTCGGGGGTGGGGGAACGCAGTATTTT. The V gene is TRBV20-1, the J gene TRBJ2-3; possible D gene TRBD2, 6 bases. V was cut by 5 bases and J by 9 bases, with 15 bases left in between. The CDR3 spans 12 residues. Germline V lookup: CDR1 DFQATT, CDR2 SNEGSKA (reference sequence).

This chain connects TRBV28 to TRBJ2-3; D may be TRBD1 or TRBD2 (5 bases each). Trimming shortened V by 7 bases and J by 6 bases, and 14 bases separated the two germline ends. In germline, CDR1 is MDHEN, CDR2 SYDVKM. CDR3 length equals 13 residues. CDR3 protein: CASTLGAEDTQYF. In DNA, the CDR3 is TGTGCCAGCACCCTCGGGGCGGAGGATACGCAGTATTTT.

This clonotype was seen a single time. V usage is TRBV3-1 and J usage is TRBJ2-3; 14 bases line up with TRBD2. The germline V gene encodes CDR1 LGHDT and CDR2 YNNKEL (reference sequence). V gave up 8 bases and J gave up 2 bases; unmatched junction bases: 6. The CDR3 loop spans 16 amino acids. For the CDR3, the DNA is TGTGCCAGCGGCCCGACTAGCGGGGGGGCCACAGATACGCAGTATTTT. This sequence encodes CASGPTSGGATDTQYF.

The chain links TRBV5-6 to TRBJ2-5; tentative D call: TRBD1 (6 bases). The V and J ends lost 3 bases and 2 bases respectively, with 11 bases between them. The germline V gene encodes CDR1 SGHDT and CDR2 YYEEEE. The CDR3 runs to 14 residues. The CDR3 nucleotides read TGTGCCAGCAGCTATTGGACAGAACAAGAGACCCAGTACTTC. This codes for CASSYWTEQETQYF.

The chain is built from TRBV6-2 or TRBV6-3 and TRBJ1-3; D remains unclear. Trimming cost V 8 bases and J 0 bases, with 8 bases left between them. Germline V gene lookup returns CDR1 MNHEY and CDR2 SVGEGT. The CDR3 spans 13 residues. The chain's CDR3 is CASLAGSGNTIYF. The CDR3 DNA sequence: TGTGCCAGCTTGGCCGGCTCTGGAAACACCATATATTTT.

V is TRBV28 and J is TRBJ2-7; D is possibly TRBD2 (6 bases). Per the germline V gene, CDR1 is MDHEN and CDR2 is SYDVKM. The germline V and J ends were trimmed by 8 bases and 4 bases, with 9 bases remaining between them. The CDR3 totals 11 residues. This chain's CDR3 is CASRRGYEQYV. The CDR3 DNA sequence: TGTGCCAGCCGCCGGGGGTACGAGCAGTACGTC.

The sample holds a few counts of this clonotype. The rearrangement links TRBV28 to TRBJ2-2, with D possibly TRBD2 on 5 matching bases. Trimming removed 11 bases at V and 1 base at J, with 14 bases between. This CDR3 is 14 amino acids long. Germline CDR1 reads MDHEN; CDR2 reads SYDVKM. In DNA, the CDR3 is TGTGCCGTAGTGCCCGGGGTGAACACCGGGGAGCTGTTTTTT. Translating gives CAVVPGVNTGELFF. Full variable domain (missing parts from reference TRBV28 and TRBJ2-2): DVKVTQSSRYLVKRTGEKVFLECVQDMDHENMFWYRQDPGLGLRLIYFSYDVKMKEKGDIPEGYSVSREKKERFSLILESASTNQTSMYLCAVVPGVNTGELFFGEGSRLTVL.

This clonotype came up many times. The chain employs TRBV6-2 or TRBV6-3 and TRBJ2-7; possible D gene TRBD1, 5 bases. Germline lookup yields CDR1 MNHEY and CDR2 SVGEGT. The CDR3 totals 13 residues. V was shortened by 3 bases and J by 4 bases, with 10 bases between the two germline ends. This CDR3 reads CASSYLGQYEQYV. DNA of the CDR3: TGTGCCAGCAGTTATTTGGGGCAGTACGAGCAGTACGTC.

This clonotype was picked up a small number of times. The CDR3 bases are TGTGCCAGCAGGTTAAACAGGGTGGACACAGATACGCAGTATTTT. Translating gives CASRLNRVDTDTQYF. The chain employs TRBV27 and TRBJ2-3, with D perhaps matching TRBD1 (6 bases). Trimming pared 6 bases from V and 2 bases from J, leaving 15 bases between. This CDR3 spans 15 amino acids. Germline CDR1 and CDR2: MNHEY and SMNVEV (reference sequence).

V usage is TRBV15 and J usage is TRBJ1-1; D might be TRBD1 (5 bases). Germline V gene data show CDR1 as LNHNV and CDR2 as YYDKDF (reference sequence). This CDR3 has 16 amino acids. V dropped 1 base and J dropped 3 bases, with 15 bases sitting between them. CDR3 coding DNA: TGTGCCACCAGCAGAGTGTCAGGGCGGGCGGACACTGAAGCTTTCTTT. It is translated as CATSRVSGRADTEAFF.

This clonotype appeared a few times. This CDR3 is CASSTGAGQPQHF. The CDR3 DNA follows: TGTGCCAGCAGCACGGGGGCAGGTCAGCCCCAGCATTTT. This chain uses TRBV7-7 with TRBJ1-5, with D perhaps TRBD1 (6 bases). The germline V and J ends were trimmed by 5 bases and 6 bases, with 11 bases remaining between them. This CDR3 region has 13 residues. Per germline, CDR1 SSHAT and CDR2 FNYEAQ (reference sequence).

This clonotype has ten or more counts. The V call is TRBV20-1, the J call TRBJ1-6; D gene uncertain. Germline CDR1 is DFQATT and CDR2 is SNEGSKA (reference sequence). Trimming removed 6 bases at V and 9 bases at J, with 15 bases between. This CDR3 has 13 residues. The CDR3 nucleotides are TGCAGTGCCAGTCTCCCGACGGGTTCACCCCTCCACTTT. Protein sequence: CSASLPTGSPLHF.

The chain joins TRBV7-3 to TRBJ2-3; D may be TRBD1 or TRBD2 (5 bases each). Trimming took 3 bases from V and 2 from J, leaving 12 bases between them. The CDR3 is made up of 15 amino acids. The germline CDR1 and CDR2 sequences are SGHTA and FQGTGA. This CDR3 reads CASSFGVGTTDTQYF. Written as DNA, the CDR3 is TGTGCCAGCAGCTTCGGAGTCGGGACCACAGATACGCAGTATTTT.

A single count supports this clonotype. This sequence may be a read error, since a much larger clone differs from it by one base. This is likely a read error, given that the CDR3 carries no conserved phenylalanine or tryptophan at its end. The rearrangement joins TRBV18 to TRBJ2-7; TRBD2 matches at 11 bases. Germline-derived CDR1 and CDR2 are KGHSH and LQKENI. Trimming cost V 6 bases and J 0 bases; bases outside gene matches: 1. This CDR3 contains 14 residues. The CDR3 loop is CASSGTSGSYEQYS. In nucleotides, the CDR3 is TGTGCCAGCTCTGGGACTAGCGGCTCCTACGAGCAGTACTCC.

This clonotype was counted a few times. The V and J genes are TRBV12-3 or TRBV12-4 and TRBJ1-1; D is possibly TRBD1 (6 bases). Trimming pared 6 bases from V and 4 bases from J, leaving 15 bases between. CDR3 size: 14 residues. The CDR3, as DNA: TGTGCCAGCAGGGGGCGGGGGGGCGGCACTGAAGCTTTCTTT. This translates into CASRGRGGGTEAFF.

At least ten counts were recorded for this clonotype. The rearrangement uses TRBV5-1 and TRBJ2-2; TRBD2 aligns across 7 bases. The CDR3 covers 12 residues. Germline V lookup: CDR1 SGHRS, CDR2 YFSETQ. V dropped 7 bases and J dropped 6; count of bases not matched to a gene: 3. As DNA, the CDR3 is TGCGCCAGCCAAGCGGGGTCCGGGGAGCTGTTTTTT. The encoded protein is CASQAGSGELFF.